This T cell receptor (beta chain) emerged from a study of CD8 T cells in ankylosing spondylitis. Study observations and caveats: Relatively rare in peripheral blood, disease-linked clones were also CD8+. Clones linked to disease were reported to show significant enrichment in matched ankylosing spondylitis synovial fluid.

On this clonotype: Its antigen is not identified.

In making TCR beta libraries, quantitative 5'-RACE with molecular barcodes was used. TCRdb re-called the 5' RACE reads through MiXCR, storing one row per CDR3 protein. The data show approximately 350,000 distinct CDR3 sequences, roughly 14% seen once. CDR1 is MNHNS and CDR2 is SASEGT in the germline V gene. There are 16 residues in the CDR3. The V and J ends lost 7 bases and 1 base respectively, with 17 bases between them. The chain employs TRBV6-1 and TRBJ2-1; D ambiguous. The clonotype was recovered from a male donor with ankylosing spondylitis or in good health (not recorded which). The sequencing input was blood, either unsorted or a sorted T cell fraction (not recorded which). This CDR3 reads CASTPKEAGSYNEQFF. The CDR3 DNA is TGTGCCAGCACCCCAAAAGAGGCCGGGTCCTACAATGAGCAGTTCTTC.